The rows below give T cell receptor beta chains drawn from one sample of a study of T cell repertoires in cytomegalovirus infection. Antigen specificity for these receptors is unknown. TCRdb reprocessed the reads with MiXCR, giving one entry per CDR3 protein. The table lists about 310,000 distinct CDR3 sequences, 20% to 30% of them singletons. Sequencing used cultured PBMCs, obtained from culture after CMV antigen stimulation. The origin of the receptors is a human donor in good health (CMV status not recorded). Some clones in this sample may be carry-over from other donors' samples. Each CDR3 is given with its conserved first and last residue. A D gene is named only where the DNA matches it firmly. Size values are once, few and many counts, or a class for expanded clones, and some rows have none.

j_call,clone_size,d_call,v_call,cdr3_aa,cdr3_nt
TRBJ1-5,many,-,TRBV7-9,CASREDNQPQHF,TGTGCCAGCCGCGAAGACAATCAGCCCCAGCATTTT
TRBJ1-6,-,TRBD1,TRBV4-1,CASSQDIGQVNSPLHF,TGCGCCAGCAGCCAAGATATAGGACAGGTTAATTCACCCCTCCACTTT
TRBJ2-7,-,-,TRBV12-3/TRBV12-4,CASSLSKLTHYEQYF,TGTGCCAGCAGTTTGTCCAAACTCACGCACTACGAGCAGTACTTC
TRBJ1-3,many,-,TRBV7-2,CASSPRQDHSGNTIYF,TGTGCCAGCAGCCCTCGACAGGACCACTCTGGAAACACCATATATTTT
TRBJ1-5,-,-,TRBV7-8,CASSFLGSNQPQHF,TGTGCCAGCAGCTTTTTAGGTAGCAATCAGCCCCAGCATTTT
TRBJ2-5,few,TRBD2,TRBV7-2,CASGAGDWRVETQYF,TGTGCCAGTGGGGCGGGAGATTGGCGGGTAGAGACCCAGTACTTC
TRBJ2-1,few,-,TRBV6-5,CASSYGSKYNEQFF,TGTGCCAGCAGTTACGGGTCGAAATACAATGAGCAGTTCTTC
TRBJ2-5,many,-,TRBV7-6,CASSQRQLSQETQYF,TGTGCCAGCAGCCAGAGGCAGTTAAGTCAAGAGACCCAGTACTTC
TRBJ2-2,-,-,TRBV28,CASSLSAANTGELFF,TGTGCCAGCAGTTTATCGGCAGCAAACACCGGGGAGCTGTTTTTT
TRBJ2-1,few,TRBD2,TRBV12-3/TRBV12-4,CASSLWTSGGNEQFF,TGTGCCAGCAGTTTGTGGACTAGCGGGGGTAATGAGCAGTTCTTC
TRBJ2-7,-,TRBD1,TRBV12-3/TRBV12-4,CASNDRTGSYEQYF,TGTGCCAGCAACGATCGGACAGGGTCCTACGAGCAGTACTTC
TRBJ2-3,few,-,TRBV19,CASSMGGPSTDTQYF,TGTGCCAGTAGTATGGGGGGACCTAGCACAGATACGCAGTATTTT
TRBJ2-3,-,-,TRBV7-6,CASSPKLGTDTQYF,TGTGCCAGCAGCCCCAAATTGGGGACAGATACGCAGTATTTT
TRBJ2-4,-,-,TRBV20-1,CSGTEQGNIQYF,TGCAGTGGGACAGAACAAGGAAACATTCAGTACTTC
TRBJ2-3,many,-,TRBV14,CASSQVSHLGTDTQYF,TGTGCCAGCAGCCAAGTGTCCCATCTGGGGACAGATACGCAGTATTTT
TRBJ1-2,-,TRBD1,TRBV28,CASSPGGQGYGYTF,TGTGCCAGCAGTCCTGGGGGACAGGGCTATGGCTACACCTTC
TRBJ2-1,few,TRBD1,TRBV6-1,CASSWTGENEQFF,TGTGCCAGCAGTTGGACAGGGGAGAATGAGCAGTTCTTC
TRBJ2-7,many,-,TRBV7-2,CASSLLVSQGEQYF,TGTGCCAGCAGCTTGCTCGTCTCGCAGGGCGAGCAGTACTTC
TRBJ2-1,-,-,TRBV27,CASRPLADSTYNEQFF,TGTGCCAGCAGACCCTTAGCGGATTCCACCTACAATGAGCAGTTCTTC
TRBJ2-1,-,-,TRBV20-1,CSARRSGVSEQFF,TGCAGTGCTAGACGCTCCGGGGTCAGTGAGCAGTTCTTC
TRBJ2-1,few,-,TRBV25-1,CASSDWRSSYNEQFF,TGTGCCAGCAGTGACTGGAGGAGCTCCTACAATGAGCAGTTCTTC
TRBJ2-5,few,-,TRBV29-1,CSVDREGGETQYF,TGCAGCGTTGACAGGGAAGGCGGAGAGACCCAGTACTTC
TRBJ1-2,-,-,TRBV27,CASSPLFGGYGYTF,TGTGCCAGCAGTCCCCTTTTCGGCGGCTATGGCTACACCTTC
TRBJ2-7,-,TRBD2,TRBV4-1,CASSQEASGSLLRYEQYF,TGTGCCAGCAGCCAAGAGGCTAGCGGGTCTCTCCTTAGGTACGAGCAGTACTTC
TRBJ2-5,few,TRBD2,TRBV11-3,CASSHSGRETQYF,TGTGCCAGCAGCCATAGCGGGAGGGAGACCCAGTACTTC
TRBJ2-3,-,TRBD2,TRBV27,CASSLRGRTSGSRWFVADTQYF,TGTGCCAGCAGTTTACGGGGCCGGACTAGCGGGAGTCGGTGGTTTGTAGCAGATACGCAGTATTTT
TRBJ2-1,many,TRBD2,TRBV7-9,CASSPRSGTSGYNEQFF,TGTGCCAGCAGCCCGCGGTCAGGGACTAGCGGATACAATGAGCAGTTCTTC
TRBJ1-5,-,TRBD1,TRBV19,CASSPFWTGYNQPQHF,TGTGCCAGTAGTCCATTTTGGACAGGGTACAATCAGCCCCAGCATTTT
TRBJ2-3,-,-,TRBV15,CATSRLAPDTQYF,TGTGCCACCAGCAGACTAGCCCCAGATACGCAGTATTTT
TRBJ2-3,-,TRBD2,TRBV6-2/TRBV6-3,CASTTRGLASADTQYF,TGTGCCAGCACCACCCGAGGACTAGCAAGTGCAGATACGCAGTATTTT
TRBJ1-5,-,-,TRBV6-5,CASSRGYGQPQHF,TGTGCCAGCAGCCGGGGTTATGGACAGCCCCAGCATTTT
TRBJ1-1,-,TRBD1,TRBV5-1,CASSPGGTGMNTEAFF,TGCGCCAGCAGCCCCGGAGGGACAGGGATGAACACTGAAGCTTTCTTT
TRBJ2-5,few,TRBD2,TRBV4-3,CASSRLAGEAETQYF,TGCGCCAGCAGCCGGCTAGCGGGAGAGGCAGAGACCCAGTACTTC
TRBJ2-1,-,-,TRBV7-2,CASSRSGGSGNEQFF,TGTGCCAGCAGCCGCAGTGGAGGTTCTGGTAATGAGCAGTTCTTC
TRBJ2-1,-,TRBD2,TRBV7-2,CASSELGLAGGNEQFF,TGTGCCAGCAGCGAGCTCGGACTAGCGGGAGGTAATGAGCAGTTCTTC
TRBJ1-5,-,-,TRBV6-6,CASSYFGTNSNQPQHF,TGTGCCAGCAGTTACTTCGGGACAAATAGCAATCAGCCCCAGCATTTT
TRBJ2-1,few,-,TRBV11-3,CASSLAGRVYNEQFF,TGTGCCAGCAGCTTAGCGGGTCGGGTATACAATGAGCAGTTCTTC
TRBJ1-2,-,-,TRBV7-2,CASSLSEGSYGYTF,TGTGCCAGCAGCTTAAGTGAGGGAAGCTATGGCTACACCTTC
TRBJ2-5,-,TRBD1,TRBV12-3/TRBV12-4,CASRSKGQRPETQYF,TGTGCCAGCAGGTCCAAGGGACAGCGGCCAGAGACCCAGTACTTC
TRBJ2-1,-,TRBD1,TRBV19,CASSPSRDRYNEQFF,TGTGCCAGTAGTCCCAGTCGGGACAGGTACAATGAGCAGTTCTTC
TRBJ2-1,few,TRBD2,TRBV15,CATSRDLAGGTYNEQFF,TGTGCCACCAGCAGAGACTTAGCGGGAGGGACGTACAATGAGCAGTTCTTC
TRBJ1-1,-,-,TRBV20-1,CSAPKDSMNTEAFF,TGCAGTGCTCCCAAGGACAGTATGAACACTGAAGCTTTCTTT
TRBJ1-2,few,-,TRBV6-5,CASSPQQGAYGYTF,TGTGCCAGCAGTCCTCAACAGGGCGCCTATGGCTACACCTTC
TRBJ2-3,many,-,TRBV7-2,CASSSSGYTQYF,TGTGCCAGCAGCTCGTCTGGGTATACGCAGTATTTT
TRBJ2-5,-,TRBD1,TRBV20-1,CSARTGGGETQYF,TGCAGTGCTAGAACAGGGGGCGGAGAGACCCAGTACTTC
TRBJ1-1,few,-,TRBV6-2/TRBV6-3,CASSYMAPRTRGTEAFF,TGTGCCAGCAGTTACATGGCCCCTAGGACAAGAGGGACTGAAGCTTTCTTT
TRBJ2-3,many,-,TRBV6-5,CASSYSRASTDTQYF,TGTGCCAGCAGTTACTCTCGGGCTAGCACAGATACGCAGTATTTT
TRBJ1-2,-,-,TRBV11-2,CASSLDAGEGYTF,TGTGCCAGCAGCTTAGATGCAGGGGAAGGCTACACCTTC
TRBJ1-4,-,-,TRBV25-1,CASSDTAWATNEKLFF,TGTGCCAGCAGTGACACGGCCTGGGCAACTAATGAAAAACTGTTTTTT
TRBJ2-2,-,TRBD2,TRBV7-6,CASSLGVLLADNTGELFF,TGTGCCAGCAGCTTGGGTGTCCTCCTAGCGGATAACACCGGGGAGCTGTTTTTT
TRBJ1-2,-,-,TRBV12-3/TRBV12-4,CASSFGGDYGYTF,TGTGCCAGCAGTTTTGGGGGTGACTATGGCTACACCTTC
TRBJ1-1,many,-,TRBV7-8,CASSLGLIEVTEAFF,TGTGCCAGCAGCTTAGGCTTAATCGAAGTCACTGAAGCTTTCTTT
TRBJ2-3,many,TRBD1,TRBV12-3/TRBV12-4,CASTYRGLGTDTQYF,TGTGCCAGCACCTATAGGGGGCTAGGCACAGATACGCAGTATTTT
TRBJ1-2,many,-,TRBV12-3/TRBV12-4,CASHPGSNYGYTF,TGTGCCAGCCATCCCGGGTCGAACTATGGCTACACCTTC
TRBJ2-7,many,-,TRBV18,CASSPIDGTYEQYF,TGTGCCAGCTCGCCCATCGACGGGACCTACGAGCAGTACTTC
TRBJ2-1,many,TRBD2,TRBV7-2,CASSYRTSGRYEQFF,TGTGCCAGCAGCTATCGGACTAGCGGGAGATATGAGCAGTTCTTC
TRBJ2-7,-,-,TRBV7-9,CASSFPPGSYEQYF,TGTGCCAGCAGCTTTCCTCCCGGATCCTACGAGCAGTACTTC
TRBJ1-5,many,-,TRBV7-4,CASNLLDRRNQPQHF,TGTGCCAGCAACCTGCTGGACAGACGAAATCAGCCCCAGCATTTT
TRBJ2-1,-,-,TRBV24-1,CATSYDGGIYNEQFF,TGTGCCACCAGTTACGACGGGGGCATCTACAATGAGCAGTTCTTC
TRBJ1-1,-,TRBD1,TRBV28,CASSPDRTGVHTEAFF,TGTGCCAGCAGTCCGGATCGGACAGGGGTGCACACTGAAGCTTTCTTT